This T cell receptor beta chain was documented in a study of vaccination and CD4 T cells after COVID-19. On the study more broadly: Post-COVID sampling occurred a median approximately 100 days after diagnosis (range 35 to 161).

Sequencing of cultured CD4+ T cell DNA used the Oncomine TCR Beta short-read assay. TCRdb re-called the PCR reads with MiXCR, one entry per CDR3 protein. The top ten hold about 33% of the sample, which has 6,000 or so distinct CDR3 sequences, around 50% seen once. Treatment: roughly nine-day PBMC culture with coronavirus spike peptide pools or control peptides (ViraFEST assay). Negative selection purified CD4+ T cells after less than twelve days of culture. Per the germline V gene, CDR1 is DFQATT and CDR2 is SNEGSKA (reference sequence). This CDR3 has 13 amino acids. Trimming cost V 5 bases and J 0 bases, with 8 bases left between them. A note on this clonotype: The antigen is not known.

The source material was CD4+ T cells from blood, cultured in vitro. This TCR came from a human donor who had recovered from COVID-19. V usage is TRBV20-1 and J usage is TRBJ1-3, with D perhaps matching TRBD1 (5 bases). For the CDR3, the DNA is TGCAGTGCTTCGACAGACTCTGGAAACACCATATATTTT. Amino acids: CSASTDSGNTIYF.